The 16 T cell receptor beta chains listed next were all sequenced from one sample in a study of T cells of healthy individuals. Each CDR3 protein gets one entry after TCRdb re-called the 5' RACE reads with MiXCR. The repertoire consists of roughly 87,000 distinct CDR3 sequences, with under 20% occurring once and the leading ten covering about 6%. The receptor source for this set is a human donor in good health.

CDR3 residues: CASSNQAGGPYNEQFF. The DNA for the CDR3 is TGTGCCAGCAGTAATCAAGCGGGAGGTCCCTACAATGAGCAGTTCTTC. The gene calls are TRBV28 and TRBJ2-1; 9 nucleotides align to TRBD2. The CDR3 is made up of 16 amino acids. Germline CDR1 MDHEN, CDR2 SYDVKM. With 5 bases clipped from V and 2 bases from J, the junction kept 7 bases outside the gene matches.

This chain joins TRBV2 and TRBJ2-7; D is possibly TRBD2 (5 bases). CDR3 length: 15 residues. V was trimmed by 1 base and J by 0 bases, leaving 10 bases between them. Germline CDR1 SNHLY, CDR2 FYNNEI. This CDR3 is CASSEVWENSYEQYF. The DNA for the CDR3 is TGTGCCAGCAGTGAAGTTTGGGAGAACTCCTACGAGCAGTACTTC.

This clonotype was detected only a few times. The rearrangement uses TRBV3-1 and TRBJ1-2; D might be TRBD1 (5 bases). Germline V gene lookup returns CDR1 LGHDT and CDR2 YNNKEL (reference sequence). The CDR3 has 15 residues. Trimming cost V 4 bases and J 1 base, with 13 bases left between them. The DNA of the CDR3 is TGTGCCAGCAGCCCGTGGGGCGAGAGTAACTATGGCTACACCTTC. It is translated as CASSPWGESNYGYTF.

CDR3 coding DNA: TGCAGTGCTAGAGATGAGTCTAGCGGGACCTACGAGCAGTACTTC. This translates into CSARDESSGTYEQYF. The genes are TRBV20-1 and TRBJ2-7; TRBD2 matches 9 bases. With 0 bases clipped from V and 2 bases from J, the junction kept 5 bases outside the gene matches. This CDR3 comprises 15 residues. Per germline, CDR1 DFQATT and CDR2 SNEGSKA (reference sequence).

In its sample, this clonotype was seen many times. V usage is TRBV29-1 and J usage is TRBJ1-6; 7 bases match TRBD1. Looked up from germline, CDR1 is SQVTM and CDR2 is ANQGSEA. The ends lost 0 bases at V and 8 bases at J; junction bases unmatched: 13. The CDR3 has 17 residues. The CDR3 loop reads CSVEEGLRQGRDSPLHF. DNA for the CDR3: TGCAGCGTTGAAGAGGGGCTGCGACAGGGAAGGGATTCACCCCTCCACTTT.

The chain recombines TRBV6-2 or TRBV6-3 with TRBJ2-5, with TRBD1 as a possible D gene (5 bases). CDR3 length equals 12 residues. CDR1 and CDR2 (germline): MNHEY, SVGEGT. V was cut by 3 bases and J by 13 bases, with 15 bases left in between. CDR3 residues: CASSYLGDRWYF. CDR3 bases: TGTGCCAGCAGTTATCTGGGCGACAGATGGTACTTC.

This clonotype was found many times. This rearrangement joins TRBV6-5 to TRBJ2-7; no definite D call. V was trimmed by 6 bases and J by 2 bases, leaving 14 bases between them. The CDR3 contains 14 residues. Looked up from germline, CDR1 is MNHEY and CDR2 is SVGAGI. The CDR3 sequence is CASSPGFQPYEQYF. The CDR3 DNA reads TGTGCCAGCAGCCCCGGTTTTCAACCCTACGAGCAGTACTTC.

This chain links TRBV6-2 or TRBV6-3 with TRBJ2-7; possibly TRBD1 for D (6 bases). Germline V gene lookup returns CDR1 MNHEY and CDR2 SVGEGT. Trimming left V 4 bases short and J 3 bases short, with 10 bases between. This CDR3 comprises 13 residues. CDR3 sequence reads: CASSLRTDYEQYF. The CDR3 nucleotides read TGTGCCAGCAGTTTACGGACAGACTACGAGCAGTACTTC.

There are a few counts of this clonotype. The V call is TRBV7-6, the J call TRBJ2-1; D is unclear. The germline V and J ends were trimmed by 0 bases and 7 bases, with 7 bases remaining between them. Germline values: CDR1 SGHVS, CDR2 FNYEAQ. The CDR3 extends over 13 amino acids. The CDR3 region has the DNA TGTGCCAGCAGCTTAGCGACGGCTAATGAGCAGTTCTTC. The encoded protein is CASSLATANEQFF.

This clonotype appeared many times. The CDR3 DNA is TGTGCCAGCAGTGCGGACGGGGCAGATACGCAGTATTTT. This codes for CASSADGADTQYF. The chain uses TRBV2 and TRBJ2-3; tentative D call: TRBD2 (5 bases). The CDR3 covers 13 residues. Between the trimmed V and J ends, which lost 4 bases and 4 bases, there was a span of 9 bases. Germline V gene sequence: CDR1 SNHLY, CDR2 FYNNEI.

This clonotype was counted ten times or more. This chain joins TRBV10-3 and TRBJ2-3; 9 positions match TRBD1. The germline gives CDR1 ENHRY, CDR2 SYGVKD. V lost 4 bases to trimming and J lost 2 bases; unmatched junction nucleotides: 4. CDR3 length: 15 residues. The CDR3 DNA reads as TGTGCCATCAGTGGGACAGGGGCCGTCACAGATACGCAGTATTTT. It codes for CAISGTGAVTDTQYF.

In regard to this clonotype: This may stem from a read error, because a much larger clone lies one nucleotide away. The V gene is TRBV24-1, the J gene TRBJ2-7, with 8 bases matching TRBD1. The CDR3 runs 14 residues. The germline CDR1 and CDR2 sequences are KGHDR and SFDVKD. With 3 bases clipped from V and 7 bases from J, the junction kept 7 bases outside the gene matches. The CDR3 sequence is CATSDTGGRNEQYF. The CDR3, as DNA: TGTGCCACCAGTGATACAGGGGGAAGGAATGAGCAGTACTTC.

This clonotype was seen more than once but under ten times. V and J are TRBV27 and TRBJ2-7, with TRBD2 matching 9 bases. CDR1 is MNHEY and CDR2 is SMNVEV in the germline V gene (reference sequence). The CDR3 is made up of 16 amino acids. Trimming cost V 1 base and J 4 bases; bases outside gene matches: 8. The DNA for the CDR3 is TGTGCCAGCAGTTTATGGGAGTCTAGCGGGAAGTACGAGCAGTACTTC. Translated: CASSLWESSGKYEQYF.

The gene calls are TRBV27 and TRBJ2-7; D is ambiguous. Trimming left V 0 bases short and J 5 bases short, with 8 bases between. Germline CDR1 and CDR2: MNHEY and SMNVEV (reference sequence). The CDR3 is 13 residues long. CDR3 coding DNA: TGTGCCAGCAGTTTATCAGGTTACCACGAGCAGTACTTC. It codes for CASSLSGYHEQYF.

The V and J genes are TRBV30 and TRBJ1-5; D call uncertain. Between the trimmed V and J ends, which lost 5 bases and 5 bases, there was a span of 13 bases. Germline V gives CDR1 GTSNPN, CDR2 SVGIG (reference sequence). There are 13 residues in the CDR3. CDR3 sequence reads: CAWGSDGDQPQHF. The CDR3 DNA follows: TGTGCCTGGGGGTCTGACGGGGATCAGCCCCAGCATTTT.

The rearrangement links TRBV20-1 to TRBJ2-5, with 10 bases identical to TRBD1. Germline V gene data show CDR1 as DFQATT and CDR2 as SNEGSKA (reference sequence). CDR3 length: 11 amino acids. The CDR3 region has the DNA TGCAGGGCCGGGACAGGGGTCGCCCAGTACTTC. Its protein product is CRAGTGVAQYF.